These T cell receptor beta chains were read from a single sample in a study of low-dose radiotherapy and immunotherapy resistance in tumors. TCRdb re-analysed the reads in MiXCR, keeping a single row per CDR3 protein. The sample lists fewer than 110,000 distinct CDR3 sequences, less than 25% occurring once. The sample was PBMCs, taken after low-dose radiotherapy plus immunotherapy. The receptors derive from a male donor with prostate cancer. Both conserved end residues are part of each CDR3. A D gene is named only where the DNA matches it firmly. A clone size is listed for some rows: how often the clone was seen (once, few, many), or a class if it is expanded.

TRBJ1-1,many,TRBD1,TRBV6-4,TGTGCCAGCAGTTCGGACAGGGGGGTTGAAGCTTTCTTT,CASSSDRGVEAFF
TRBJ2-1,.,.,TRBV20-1,TGCAGTGCTATATCCGACAGTTCAGCCTACGAGCAGTTCTTC,CSAISDSSAYEQFF
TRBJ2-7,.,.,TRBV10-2,TGCGCCAGCAGTGAGTCGGGCAGGTTTTCCTACGAGCAGTACTTC,CASSESGRFSYEQYF
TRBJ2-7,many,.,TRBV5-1,TGCGCCAGCAGCTTGATCGACCGATCCTACGAGCAGTACTTC,CASSLIDRSYEQYF
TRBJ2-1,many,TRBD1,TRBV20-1,TGCAGTTCAAGGGGGCCCCATGAGCAGTTCTTC,CSSRGPHEQFF
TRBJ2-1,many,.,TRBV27,TGTGCCAGCAGTGTCCGGGACGGCAGTGAGCAACGAGTCAATGAGCAGTTCTTC,CASSVRDGSEQRVNEQFF
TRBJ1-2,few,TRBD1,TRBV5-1,TGCGCCAGCAGCGGTGGGACAGGGGTTGGCTACACCTTC,CASSGGTGVGYTF
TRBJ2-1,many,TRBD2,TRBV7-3,TGTGCCAGCAGCTTGAAGCGGGGGGTTCCCTACAATGAGCAGTTCTTC,CASSLKRGVPYNEQFF
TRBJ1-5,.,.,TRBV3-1,TGTGCCAGCAGCCAAGGAGGGGGTGATCAGCCCCAGCATTTT,CASSQGGGDQPQHF
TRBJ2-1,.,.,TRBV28,TGTGCCAGCAGTTTTAGGCGGGGGCCCCCAACAACTCGCGATGAGCAGTTCTTC,CASSFRRGPPTTRDEQFF
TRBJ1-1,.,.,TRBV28,TGTGCCAGCAGCCGAAGGACCGGGGGCACTGAAGCTTTCTTT,CASSRRTGGTEAFF
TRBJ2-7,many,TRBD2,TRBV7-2,TGTGCCAGCAGCTCACGGCGACTAGCGGGGGGCCCGGAGTACGAGCAGTACTTC,CASSSRRLAGGPEYEQYF
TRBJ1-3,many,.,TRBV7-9,TGTGCCAGCAGCTTAGCGGGCCGGGGACCCTCTGGAAACACCATATATTTT,CASSLAGRGPSGNTIYF
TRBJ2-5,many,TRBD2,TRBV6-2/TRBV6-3,TGTGCCAGCAGTAAATCGGGACTAGCGGGCCTAGAGACCCAGTACTTC,CASSKSGLAGLETQYF
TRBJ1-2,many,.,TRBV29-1,TGCAGCGGGCGGTTAGGGCTAGAATATGGCTACACCTTC,CSGRLGLEYGYTF
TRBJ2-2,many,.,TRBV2,TGTGCCAGCGACAGACAACCCGGGGAGCTGTTTTTT,CASDRQPGELFF
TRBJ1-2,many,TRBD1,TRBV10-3,TGTGCCATCAGTGAGGCGGGACAGAAATCCTATGGCTACACCTTC,CAISEAGQKSYGYTF
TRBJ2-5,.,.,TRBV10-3,TGTGCCATCGCCTCCTCGACAGGCCAAGAGACCCAGTACTTC,CAIASSTGQETQYF
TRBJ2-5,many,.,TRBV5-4,TGTGCCAGCAGTTCTCCCGACCTCCTTCAGGGACTTCATCGGGAGACCCAGTACTTC,CASSSPDLLQGLHRETQYF
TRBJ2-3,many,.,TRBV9,TGTGCCAGCAGCGTAGGGTACAGTCACGGGGATACGCAGTATTTT,CASSVGYSHGDTQYF
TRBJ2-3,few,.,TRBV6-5,TGTGCCAGCAGTTACCACCGGGGGCATGAAGATACGCAGTATTTT,CASSYHRGHEDTQYF
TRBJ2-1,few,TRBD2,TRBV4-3,TGCGCCAGCAGCCAAGGCCCGGCGGTTAGCGGGACTAGGGAGCAGTTCTTC,CASSQGPAVSGTREQFF
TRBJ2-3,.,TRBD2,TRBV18,TGTGCCAGCTCACCACCGGCTAGCGGGGGGAAAGATACGCAGTATTTT,CASSPPASGGKDTQYF
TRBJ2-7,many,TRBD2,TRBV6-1,TGTGCCAGCAGTTACCCTAGCGGGGGGCCTGGCGAGCAGTACTTC,CASSYPSGGPGEQYF
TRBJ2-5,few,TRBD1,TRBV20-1,TGCAGTGCTCTGGCCGGGACAGAGCCGGAGACCCAGTACTTC,CSALAGTEPETQYF
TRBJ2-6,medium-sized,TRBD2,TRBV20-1,TGCAGTGCTAGAGGACGGGAGGCCCCTCCTTCTGGGGCCAACGTCCTGACTTTC,CSARGREAPPSGANVLTF
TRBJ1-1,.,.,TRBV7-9,TGTGCCAGCAGCTCCCGGTTGCTGAACACTGAAGCTTTCTTT,CASSSRLLNTEAFF
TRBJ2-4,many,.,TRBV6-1,TGTGCCAGCAGTGAAGTTATGGAGGTGGGCATTCAGTACTTC,CASSEVMEVGIQYF
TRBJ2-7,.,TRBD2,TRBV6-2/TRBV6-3,TGTGCCAGCAGTTACTCTGCCGGGGGGGCCTACGAGCAGTACTTC,CASSYSAGGAYEQYF
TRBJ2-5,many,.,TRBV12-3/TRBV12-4,TGTGCCAGCAGGTGGGAATCGGAGACCCAGTACTTC,CASRWESETQYF
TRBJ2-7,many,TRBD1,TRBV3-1,TGTGCCAGCAGCCCCGCAGCGGACAGGAGACCGTACGAGCAGTACTTC,CASSPAADRRPYEQYF
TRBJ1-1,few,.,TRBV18,TGTGCCAGCTCCCCGGCGGCAGAACACACTGAAGCTTTCTTT,CASSPAAEHTEAFF
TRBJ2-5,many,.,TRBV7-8,TGTGCCAGCAGCACAAGTCGGACCCAGTACTTC,CASSTSRTQYF
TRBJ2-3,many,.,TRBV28,TGTGCCAGCAGTCCCCGGGGAGATACGCAGTATTTT,CASSPRGDTQYF
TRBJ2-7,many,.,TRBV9,TGTGCCAGCAGCGTGGAGGGGGGTAGCTCCTACGAGCAGTACTTC,CASSVEGGSSYEQYF
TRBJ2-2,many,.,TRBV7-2,TGTGCCAGCAGCCTCTTGGGTGGGGAGCTGTTTTTT,CASSLLGGELFF
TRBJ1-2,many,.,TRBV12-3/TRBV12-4,TGTGCCAGCAGTGACCTCACTAACTATGGCTACACCTTC,CASSDLTNYGYTF
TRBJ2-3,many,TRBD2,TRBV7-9,TGTGCCAGCAGCACAAGACTAGCGGGGGACACAGATACGCAGTATTTT,CASSTRLAGDTDTQYF
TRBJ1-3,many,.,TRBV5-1,TGCGCCAGCAGCTTGCACCAGGGCACTGGAAACACCATATATTTT,CASSLHQGTGNTIYF
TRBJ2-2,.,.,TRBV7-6,TGTGCCAGCAGCGTGGGAGGCACCGTGGAGCTGTTTTTT,CASSVGGTVELFF
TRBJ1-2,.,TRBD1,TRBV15,TGTGCCACCAGCCCCCCCAGGGACAGCTATGGCTACACCTTC,CATSPPRDSYGYTF
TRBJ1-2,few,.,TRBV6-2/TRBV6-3,TGTGCCAGCAGTGAAGATCGGAGGGTTATAGGAACTAACTATGGCTACACCTTC,CASSEDRRVIGTNYGYTF
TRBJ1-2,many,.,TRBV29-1,TGCAGCGTTGTAGGTCGGAACTATGGCTACACCTTC,CSVVGRNYGYTF
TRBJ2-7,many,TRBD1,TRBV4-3,TGCGCCAGCAGCCAAGCCGGGACAGTGCCCTGGGAGCAGTACTTC,CASSQAGTVPWEQYF
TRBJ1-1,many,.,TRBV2,TGTGCCAGCCAGTACACTGAAGCTTTCTTT,CASQYTEAFF
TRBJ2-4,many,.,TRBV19,TGTGCCAGTAGTACCCGGGCCCTAGAAAACATTCAGTACTTC,CASSTRALENIQYF
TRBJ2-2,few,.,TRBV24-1,TGTGCCACCAGCGCTCCGGGCGGGAACCCCGGGGAGCTGTTTTTT,CATSAPGGNPGELFF
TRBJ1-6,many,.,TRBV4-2,TGTGCCAGCAGCCAACCCCCTCCCCGGGCCGAATCACCCCTCCACTTT,CASSQPPPRAESPLHF